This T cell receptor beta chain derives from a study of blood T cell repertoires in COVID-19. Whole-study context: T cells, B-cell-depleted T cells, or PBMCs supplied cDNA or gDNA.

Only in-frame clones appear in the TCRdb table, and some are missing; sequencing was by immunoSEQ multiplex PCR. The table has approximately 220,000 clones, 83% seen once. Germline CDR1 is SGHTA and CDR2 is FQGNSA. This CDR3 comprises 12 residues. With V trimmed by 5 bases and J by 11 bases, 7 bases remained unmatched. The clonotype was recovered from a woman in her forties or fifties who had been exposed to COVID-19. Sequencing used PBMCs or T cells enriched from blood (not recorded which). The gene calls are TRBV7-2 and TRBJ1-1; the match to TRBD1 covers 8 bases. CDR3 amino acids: CASSAQGARAFF. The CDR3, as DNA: TGTGCCAGCAGCGCCCAGGGGGCGCGGGCTTTCTTT.